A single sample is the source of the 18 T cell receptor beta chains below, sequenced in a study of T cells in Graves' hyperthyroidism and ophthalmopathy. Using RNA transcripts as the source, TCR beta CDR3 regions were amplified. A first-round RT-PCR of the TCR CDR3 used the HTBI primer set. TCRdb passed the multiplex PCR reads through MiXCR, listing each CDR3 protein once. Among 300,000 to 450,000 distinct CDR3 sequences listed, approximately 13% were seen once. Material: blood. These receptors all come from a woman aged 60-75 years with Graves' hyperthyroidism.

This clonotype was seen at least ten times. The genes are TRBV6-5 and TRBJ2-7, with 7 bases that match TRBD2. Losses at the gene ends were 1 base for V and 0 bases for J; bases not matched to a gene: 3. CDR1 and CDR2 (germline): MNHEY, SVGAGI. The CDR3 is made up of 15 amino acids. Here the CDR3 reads CASSYLAGDSYEQYF. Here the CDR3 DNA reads TGTGCCAGCAGTTACTTAGCGGGCGACTCCTACGAGCAGTACTTC.

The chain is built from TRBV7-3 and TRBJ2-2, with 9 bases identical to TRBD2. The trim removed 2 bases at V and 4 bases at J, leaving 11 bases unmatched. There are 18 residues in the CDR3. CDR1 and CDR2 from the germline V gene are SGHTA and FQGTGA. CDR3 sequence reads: CASSLVNAGGPVTGELFF. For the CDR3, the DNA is TGTGCCAGCAGCTTAGTTAATGCGGGAGGGCCGGTCACCGGGGAGCTGTTTTTT.

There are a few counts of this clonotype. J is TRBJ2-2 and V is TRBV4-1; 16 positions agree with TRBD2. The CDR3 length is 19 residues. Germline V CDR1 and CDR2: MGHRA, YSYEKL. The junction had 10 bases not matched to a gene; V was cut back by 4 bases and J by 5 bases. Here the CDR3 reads CASSRRGLAGGPRTGELFF. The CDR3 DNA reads TGCGCCAGCAGCCGACGGGGACTAGCGGGAGGGCCCCGGACCGGGGAGCTGTTTTTT.

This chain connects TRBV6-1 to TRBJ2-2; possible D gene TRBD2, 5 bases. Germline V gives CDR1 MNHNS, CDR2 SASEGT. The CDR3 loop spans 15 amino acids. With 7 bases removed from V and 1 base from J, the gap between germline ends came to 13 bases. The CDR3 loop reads CASKRRPLNTGELFF. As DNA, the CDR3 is TGTGCCAGCAAACGGAGGCCTCTGAACACCGGGGAGCTGTTTTTT.

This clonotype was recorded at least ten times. The CDR3 bases are TGTGCCTGGACAAGGAGCAACACAGATACGCAGTATTTT. Translating gives CAWTRSNTDTQYF. The chain carries TRBV30 and TRBJ2-3; D call uncertain. The ends were cut back, 4 bases at V and 2 bases at J, with 10 bases in the middle. CDR1 is GTSNPN and CDR2 is SVGIG in the germline V gene (reference sequence). The CDR3 runs to 13 residues.

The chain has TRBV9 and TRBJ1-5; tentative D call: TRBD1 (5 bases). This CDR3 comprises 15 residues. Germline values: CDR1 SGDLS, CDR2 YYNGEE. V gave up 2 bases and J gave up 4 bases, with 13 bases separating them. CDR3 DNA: TGTGCCAGCAGCGTTCAGGGTGGGATTAATCAGCCCCAGCATTTT. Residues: CASSVQGGINQPQHF.

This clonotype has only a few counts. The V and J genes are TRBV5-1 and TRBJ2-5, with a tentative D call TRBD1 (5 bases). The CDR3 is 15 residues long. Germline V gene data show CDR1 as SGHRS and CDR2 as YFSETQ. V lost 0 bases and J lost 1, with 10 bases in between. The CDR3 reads CASSLAGDSQETQYF. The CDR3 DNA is TGCGCCAGCAGCTTGGCCGGTGACAGCCAAGAGACCCAGTACTTC.

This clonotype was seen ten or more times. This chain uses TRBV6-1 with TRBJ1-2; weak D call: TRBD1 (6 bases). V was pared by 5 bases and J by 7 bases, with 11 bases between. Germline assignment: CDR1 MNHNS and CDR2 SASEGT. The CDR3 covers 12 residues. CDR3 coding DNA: TGTGCCAGCAGTCGGACAGCTTCTGGCTACACCTTC. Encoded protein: CASSRTASGYTF.

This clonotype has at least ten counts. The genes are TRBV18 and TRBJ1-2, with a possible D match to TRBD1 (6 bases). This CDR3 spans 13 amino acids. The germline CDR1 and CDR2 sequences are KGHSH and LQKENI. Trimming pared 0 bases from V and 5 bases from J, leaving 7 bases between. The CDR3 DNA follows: TGTGCCAGCTCACCACCGGGGGCATATGGCTACACCTTC. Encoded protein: CASSPPGAYGYTF.

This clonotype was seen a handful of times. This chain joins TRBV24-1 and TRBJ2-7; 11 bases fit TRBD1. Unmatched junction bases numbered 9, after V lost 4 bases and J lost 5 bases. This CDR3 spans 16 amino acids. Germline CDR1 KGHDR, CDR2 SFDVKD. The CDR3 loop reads CATSELSPGQGDEQYF. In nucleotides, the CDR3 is TGTGCCACCAGTGAACTCTCTCCGGGACAGGGGGACGAGCAGTACTTC.

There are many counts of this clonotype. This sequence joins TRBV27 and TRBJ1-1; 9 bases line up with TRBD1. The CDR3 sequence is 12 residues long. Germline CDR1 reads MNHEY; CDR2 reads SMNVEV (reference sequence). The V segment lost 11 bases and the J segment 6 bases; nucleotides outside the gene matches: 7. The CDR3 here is CAAQGAGAEAFF. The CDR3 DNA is TGTGCCGCACAGGGGGCAGGAGCTGAAGCTTTCTTT.

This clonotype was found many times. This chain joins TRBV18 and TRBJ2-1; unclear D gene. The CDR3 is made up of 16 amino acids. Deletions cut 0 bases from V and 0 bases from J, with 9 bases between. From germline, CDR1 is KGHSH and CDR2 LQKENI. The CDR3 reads CASSPPSKSSYNEQFF. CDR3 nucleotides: TGTGCCAGCTCACCACCCTCCAAGAGCTCCTACAATGAGCAGTTCTTC.

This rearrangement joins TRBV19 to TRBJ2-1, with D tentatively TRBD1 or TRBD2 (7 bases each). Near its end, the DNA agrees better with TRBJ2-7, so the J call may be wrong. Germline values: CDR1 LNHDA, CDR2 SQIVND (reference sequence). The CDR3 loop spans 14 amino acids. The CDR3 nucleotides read TGTGCCAGTAGTGTCCAGGGGGACTACAATGAGCAGTACTTC. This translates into CASSVQGDYNEQYF.

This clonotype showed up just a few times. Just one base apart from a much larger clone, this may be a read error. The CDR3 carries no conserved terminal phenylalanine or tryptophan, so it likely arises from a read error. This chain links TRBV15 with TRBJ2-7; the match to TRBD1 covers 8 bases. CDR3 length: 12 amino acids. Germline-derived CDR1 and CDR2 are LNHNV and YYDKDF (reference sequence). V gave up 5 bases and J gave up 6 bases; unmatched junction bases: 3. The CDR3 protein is CATSGQGGEQYL. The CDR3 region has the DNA TGTGCCACCAGCGGACAGGGAGGCGAGCAGTACCTC.

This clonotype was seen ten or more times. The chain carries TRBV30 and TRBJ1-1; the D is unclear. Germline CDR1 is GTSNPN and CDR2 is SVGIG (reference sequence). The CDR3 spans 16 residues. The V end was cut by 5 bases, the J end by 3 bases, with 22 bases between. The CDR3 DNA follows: TGTGCCTGGGTCCCTACGTATGTTCTTTTGTACACTGAAGCTTTCTTT. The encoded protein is CAWVPTYVLLYTEAFF.

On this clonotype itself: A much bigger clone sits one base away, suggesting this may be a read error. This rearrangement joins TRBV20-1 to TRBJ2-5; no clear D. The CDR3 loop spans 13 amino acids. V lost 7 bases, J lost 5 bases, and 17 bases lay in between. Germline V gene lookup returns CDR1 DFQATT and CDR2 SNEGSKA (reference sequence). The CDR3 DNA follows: TGCAGTGGTAAAGTTAGGGCCATTGAGACCCAGTACTTC. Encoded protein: CSGKVRAIETQYF.

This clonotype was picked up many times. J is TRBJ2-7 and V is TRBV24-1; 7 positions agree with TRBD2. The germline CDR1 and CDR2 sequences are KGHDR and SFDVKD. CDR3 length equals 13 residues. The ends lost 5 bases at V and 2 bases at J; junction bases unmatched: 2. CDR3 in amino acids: CATSAAGAYEQYF. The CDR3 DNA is TGTGCCACCAGTGCGGCGGGAGCCTACGAGCAGTACTTC.

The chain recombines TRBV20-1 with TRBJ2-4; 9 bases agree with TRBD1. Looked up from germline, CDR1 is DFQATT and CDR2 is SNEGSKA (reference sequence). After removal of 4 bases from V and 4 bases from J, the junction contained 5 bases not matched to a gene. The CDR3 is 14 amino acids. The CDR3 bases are TGCAGTGCTACCCCGGGACAGGGAAAAAACATTCAGTACTTC. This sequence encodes CSATPGQGKNIQYF.